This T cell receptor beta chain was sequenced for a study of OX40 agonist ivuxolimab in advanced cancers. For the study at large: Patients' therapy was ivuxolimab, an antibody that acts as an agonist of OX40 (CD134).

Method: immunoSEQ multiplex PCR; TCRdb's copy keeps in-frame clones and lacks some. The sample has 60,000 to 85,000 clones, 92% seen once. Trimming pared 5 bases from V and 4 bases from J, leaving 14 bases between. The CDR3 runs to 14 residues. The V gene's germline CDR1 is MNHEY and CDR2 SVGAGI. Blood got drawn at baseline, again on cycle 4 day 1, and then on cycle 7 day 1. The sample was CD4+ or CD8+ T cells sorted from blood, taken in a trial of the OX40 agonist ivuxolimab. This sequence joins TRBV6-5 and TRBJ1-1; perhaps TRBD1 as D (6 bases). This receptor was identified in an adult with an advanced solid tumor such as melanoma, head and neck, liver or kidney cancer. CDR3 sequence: CASSRGGSGTEAFF. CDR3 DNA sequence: TGTGCCAGCAGTAGGGGGGGCAGCGGCACTGAAGCTTTCTTT.